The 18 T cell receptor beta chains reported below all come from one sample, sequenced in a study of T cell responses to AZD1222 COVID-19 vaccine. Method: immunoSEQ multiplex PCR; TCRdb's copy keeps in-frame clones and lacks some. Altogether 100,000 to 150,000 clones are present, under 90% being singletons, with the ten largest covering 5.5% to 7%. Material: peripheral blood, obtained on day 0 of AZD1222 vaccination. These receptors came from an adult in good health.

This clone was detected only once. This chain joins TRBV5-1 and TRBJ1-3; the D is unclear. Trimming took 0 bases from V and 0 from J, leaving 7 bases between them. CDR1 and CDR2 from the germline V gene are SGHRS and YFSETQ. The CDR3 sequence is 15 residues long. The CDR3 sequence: CASSLVASSGNTIYF. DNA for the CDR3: TGCGCCAGCAGCTTGGTGGCCAGCTCTGGAAACACCATATATTTT. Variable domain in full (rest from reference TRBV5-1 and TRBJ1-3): KAGVTQTPRYLIKTRGQQVTLSCSPISGHRSVSWYQQTPGQGLQFLFEYFSETQRNKGNFPGRFSGRQFSNSRSEMNVSTLELGDSALYLCASSLVASSGNTIYFGEGSWLTVV.

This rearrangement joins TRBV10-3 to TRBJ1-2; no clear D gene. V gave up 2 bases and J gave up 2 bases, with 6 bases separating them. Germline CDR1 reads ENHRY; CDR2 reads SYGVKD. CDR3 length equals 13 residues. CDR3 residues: CAISEGQNYGYTF. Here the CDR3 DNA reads TGTGCCATCAGTGAGGGGCAGAACTATGGCTACACCTTC.

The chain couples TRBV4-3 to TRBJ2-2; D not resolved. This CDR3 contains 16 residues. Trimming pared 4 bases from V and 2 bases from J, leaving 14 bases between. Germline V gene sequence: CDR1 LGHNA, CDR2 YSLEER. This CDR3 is CASSPGRRANTGELFF. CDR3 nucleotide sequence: TGCGCCAGCAGCCCTGGGCGTAGAGCTAACACCGGGGAGCTGTTTTTT.

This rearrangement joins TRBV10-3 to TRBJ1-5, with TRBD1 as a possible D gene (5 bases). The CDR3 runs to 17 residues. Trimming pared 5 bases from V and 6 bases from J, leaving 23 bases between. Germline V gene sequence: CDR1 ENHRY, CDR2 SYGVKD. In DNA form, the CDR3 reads TGTGCCATCAGTTCAATGCAGGGAAAGGGAAGAGGTCAGCCCCAGCATTTT. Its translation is CAISSMQGKGRGQPQHF.

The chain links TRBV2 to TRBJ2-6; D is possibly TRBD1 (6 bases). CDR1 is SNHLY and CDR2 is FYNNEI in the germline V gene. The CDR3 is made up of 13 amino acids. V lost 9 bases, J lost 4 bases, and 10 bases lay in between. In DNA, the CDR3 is TGTGCCAGTTGGACAGCAGGGGCCAACGTCCTGACTTTC. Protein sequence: CASWTAGANVLTF.

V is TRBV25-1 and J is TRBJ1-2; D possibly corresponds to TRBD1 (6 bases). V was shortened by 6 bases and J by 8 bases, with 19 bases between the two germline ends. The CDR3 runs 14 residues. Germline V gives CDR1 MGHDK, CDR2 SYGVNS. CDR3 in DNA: TGTGCCAGCAGGCCCCCGGGGGCTTCAGACGGCTACACCTTC. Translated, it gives CASRPPGASDGYTF.

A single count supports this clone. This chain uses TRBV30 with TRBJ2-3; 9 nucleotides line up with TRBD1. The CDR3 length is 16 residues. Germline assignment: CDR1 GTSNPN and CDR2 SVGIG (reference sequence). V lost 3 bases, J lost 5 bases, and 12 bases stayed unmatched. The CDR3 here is CAWRAPGTGSRDTQYF. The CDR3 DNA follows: TGTGCCTGGAGGGCACCCGGGACAGGGAGTCGAGATACGCAGTATTTT.

CDR3: CASSSGQNNNSPLHF. CDR3 in DNA: TGTGCCAGCAGTAGCGGACAGAACAATAATTCACCCCTCCACTTT. The chain couples TRBV6-6 to TRBJ1-6; a weak D match, TRBD1 (6 bases). CDR3 length: 15 amino acids. Trimming stripped 5 bases from V and 5 bases from J, with 13 bases between. Germline V gene data show CDR1 as MNHNY and CDR2 as SVGAGI (reference sequence).

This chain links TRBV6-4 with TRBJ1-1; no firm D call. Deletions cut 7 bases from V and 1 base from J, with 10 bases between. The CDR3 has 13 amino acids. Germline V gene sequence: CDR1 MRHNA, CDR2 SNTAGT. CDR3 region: CASISNRNTEAFF. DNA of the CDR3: TGTGCCAGCATAAGTAACCGGAACACTGAAGCTTTCTTT.

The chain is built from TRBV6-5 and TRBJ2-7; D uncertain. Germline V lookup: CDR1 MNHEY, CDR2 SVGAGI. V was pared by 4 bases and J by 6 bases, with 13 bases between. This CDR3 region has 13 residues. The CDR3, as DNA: TGTGCCAGCAGTTGGGCGAGGAGAGGCGAGCAGTACTTC. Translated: CASSWARRGEQYF.

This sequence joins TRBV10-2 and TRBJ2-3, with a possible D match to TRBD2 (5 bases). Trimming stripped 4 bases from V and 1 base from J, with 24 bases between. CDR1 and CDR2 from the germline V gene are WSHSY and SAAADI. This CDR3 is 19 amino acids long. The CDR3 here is CASSAPKGSGILGTDTQYF. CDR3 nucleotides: TGCGCCAGCAGTGCCCCTAAAGGTTCGGGGATACTTGGCACAGATACGCAGTATTTT.

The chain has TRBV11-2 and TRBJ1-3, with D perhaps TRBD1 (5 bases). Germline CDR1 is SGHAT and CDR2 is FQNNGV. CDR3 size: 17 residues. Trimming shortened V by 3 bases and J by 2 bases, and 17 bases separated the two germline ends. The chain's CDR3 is CASSFRTTLNAGNTIYF. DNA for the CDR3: TGTGCCAGCAGCTTTCGGACAACCCTTAATGCTGGAAACACCATATATTTT.

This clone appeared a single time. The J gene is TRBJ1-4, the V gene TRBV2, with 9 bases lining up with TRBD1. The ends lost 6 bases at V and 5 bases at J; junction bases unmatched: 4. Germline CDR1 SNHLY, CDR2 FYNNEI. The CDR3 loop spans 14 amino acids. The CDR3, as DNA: TGTGCCAGCAGGTTTACAGGGGGCAATGAAAAACTGTTTTTT. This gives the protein CASRFTGGNEKLFF.

The CDR3: CASSPTGGNYGYTF. CDR3 DNA: TGTGCCAGCTCTCCGACAGGGGGCAACTATGGCTACACCTTC. The chain has TRBV18 and TRBJ1-2; 10 bases map to TRBD1. Looked up from germline, CDR1 is KGHSH and CDR2 is LQKENI. This CDR3 contains 14 residues. V lost 6 bases, J lost 2 bases, and 3 bases stayed unmatched. Full variable domain (remainder filled in from reference TRBV18 and TRBJ1-2): NAGVMQNPRHLVRRRGQEARLRCSPMKGHSHVYWYRQLPEEGLKFMVYLQKENIIDESGMPKERFSAEFPKEGPSILRIQQVVRGDSAAYFCASSPTGGNYGYTFGSGTRLTVV.

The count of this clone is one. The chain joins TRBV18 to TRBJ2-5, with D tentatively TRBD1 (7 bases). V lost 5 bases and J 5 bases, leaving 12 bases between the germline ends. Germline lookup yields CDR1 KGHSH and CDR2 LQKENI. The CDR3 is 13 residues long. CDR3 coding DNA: TGTGCCAGCTCATCGACAGGGAGGGAGACCCAGTACTTC. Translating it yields CASSSTGRETQYF.

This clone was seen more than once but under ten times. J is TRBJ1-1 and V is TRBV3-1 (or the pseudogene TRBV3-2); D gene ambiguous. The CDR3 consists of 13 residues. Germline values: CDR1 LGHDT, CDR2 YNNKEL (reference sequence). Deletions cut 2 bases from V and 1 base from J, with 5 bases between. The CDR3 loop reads CASSQIENTEAFF. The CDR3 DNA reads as TGTGCCAGCAGCCAAATCGAGAACACTGAAGCTTTCTTT.

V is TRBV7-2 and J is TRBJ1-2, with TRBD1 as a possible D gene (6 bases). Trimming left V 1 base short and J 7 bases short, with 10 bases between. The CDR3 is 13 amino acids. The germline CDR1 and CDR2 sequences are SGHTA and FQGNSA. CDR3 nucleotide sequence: TGTGCCAGCAGCTTAGACAGGGTGGGTGGCTACACCTTC. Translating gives CASSLDRVGGYTF.

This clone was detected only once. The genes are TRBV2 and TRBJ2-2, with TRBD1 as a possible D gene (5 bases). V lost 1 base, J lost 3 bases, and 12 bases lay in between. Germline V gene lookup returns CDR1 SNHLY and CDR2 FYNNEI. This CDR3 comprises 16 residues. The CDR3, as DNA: TGTGCCAGCAGTGAAGGTGGGGCATCGGACACCGGGGAGCTGTTTTTT. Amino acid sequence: CASSEGGASDTGELFF. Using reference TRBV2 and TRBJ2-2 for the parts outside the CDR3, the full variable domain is EPEVTQTPSHQVTQMGQEVILRCVPISNHLYFYWYRQILGQKVEFLVSFYNNEISEKSEIFDDQFSVERPDGSNFTLKIRSTKLEDSAMYFCASSEGGASDTGELFFGEGSRLTVL.